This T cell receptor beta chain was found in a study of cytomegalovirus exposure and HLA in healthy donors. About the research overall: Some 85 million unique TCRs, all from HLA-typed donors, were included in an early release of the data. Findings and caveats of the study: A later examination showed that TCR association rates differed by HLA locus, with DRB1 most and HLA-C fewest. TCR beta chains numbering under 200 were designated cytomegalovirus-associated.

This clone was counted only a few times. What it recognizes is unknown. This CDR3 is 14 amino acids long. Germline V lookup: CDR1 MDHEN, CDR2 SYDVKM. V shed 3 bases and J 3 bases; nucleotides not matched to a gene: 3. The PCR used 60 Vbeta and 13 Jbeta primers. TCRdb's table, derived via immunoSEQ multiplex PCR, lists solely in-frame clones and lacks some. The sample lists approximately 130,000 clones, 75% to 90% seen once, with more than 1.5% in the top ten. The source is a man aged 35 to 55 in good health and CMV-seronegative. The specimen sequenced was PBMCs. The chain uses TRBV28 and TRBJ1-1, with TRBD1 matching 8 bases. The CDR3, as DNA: TGTGCCAGCAGTTTCCAGGGGGCGTACACTGAAGCTTTCTTT. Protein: CASSFQGAYTEAFF.